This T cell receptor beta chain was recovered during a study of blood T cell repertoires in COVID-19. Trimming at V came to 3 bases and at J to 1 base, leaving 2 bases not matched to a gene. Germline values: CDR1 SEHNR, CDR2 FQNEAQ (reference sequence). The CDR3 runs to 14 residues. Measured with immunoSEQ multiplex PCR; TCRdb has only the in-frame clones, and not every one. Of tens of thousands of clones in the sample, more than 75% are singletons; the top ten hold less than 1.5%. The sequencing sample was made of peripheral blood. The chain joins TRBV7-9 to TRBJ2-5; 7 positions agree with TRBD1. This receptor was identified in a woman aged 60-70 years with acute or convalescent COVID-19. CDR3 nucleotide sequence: TGTGCCAGCAGCTTTGACAGGGCCCAAGAGACCCAGTACTTC. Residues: CASSFDRAQETQYF.